This entry lists 20 T cell receptor beta chains sequenced from one sample in a study of shared clonotypes between healthy human individuals (dated by TCRdb to 2018 to 2021). CD8 naive samples were obtained by positive selection for CCR7 among CD45RO-negative cells, yielding a CD45RA+CCR7+ population from which TemRA cells were excluded. Libraries were built with the immunoSEQ multiplex PCR assay. Imported from immuneACCESS, the table was reduced by TCRdb to in-frame sequences with V and J called. These copies leave out some clones; in studies compared against another copy, an unresolved V gene accounts for under half, and the cause of the remainder is not known. The sample contains about 2.2 million clones, 93% of them found a single time. The ten largest clones take up more than 1.5% of the sample. The sample comprised naive CD8+ T cells from PBMCs. The sample's cell subset or site, from its label and the paper: CD45RA+CCR7+. Receptors were obtained from a young man in good health. Some clones in this sample may be carry-over from other donors' samples.

The V gene is TRBV6-5, the J gene TRBJ2-7; 11 bases agree with TRBD2. The CDR3 has 14 residues. CDR1 is MNHEY and CDR2 is SVGAGI in the germline V gene. The V segment lost 11 bases and the J segment 1 base; nucleotides outside the gene matches: 7. The CDR3 region is CAVPGTSGSYEQYF. In nucleotides, the CDR3 is TGTGCCGTTCCCGGGACTAGCGGATCCTACGAGCAGTACTTC.

The rearrangement links TRBV7-9 to TRBJ2-7; D possibly corresponds to TRBD1 (6 bases). The CDR3 extends over 15 amino acids. From germline, CDR1 is SEHNR and CDR2 FQNEAQ (reference sequence). Deletions cut 3 bases from V and 3 bases from J, with 15 bases between. CDR3 sequence reads: CASSFGTGTGYEQYF. In DNA form, the CDR3 reads TGTGCCAGCAGCTTCGGAACAGGGACCGGCTACGAGCAGTACTTC.

The chain is built from TRBV7-6 and TRBJ1-2; 8 bases agree with TRBD1. Germline assignment: CDR1 SGHVS and CDR2 FNYEAQ. The CDR3 totals 13 residues. J lost 5 bases, V lost 5 bases, and 4 bases had no gene match. The CDR3 sequence is CASSLTGEYGYTF. DNA of the CDR3: TGTGCCAGCAGCCTGACAGGGGAATATGGCTACACCTTC.

The genes are TRBV29-1 and TRBJ1-1; 8 positions agree with TRBD1. Unmatched junction bases numbered 1, after V lost 4 bases and J lost 0 bases. In germline, CDR1 is SQVTM, CDR2 ANQGSEA. The CDR3 is made up of 13 amino acids. CDR3 loop: CSVVDRVNTEAFF. The CDR3 DNA follows: TGCAGCGTTGTGGACAGGGTGAACACTGAAGCTTTCTTT.

The gene calls are TRBV29-1 and TRBJ2-1; 7 nucleotides match TRBD2. From germline, CDR1 is SQVTM and CDR2 ANQGSEA. Trimming cost V 7 bases and J 8 bases; bases outside gene matches: 17. This CDR3 contains 15 residues. The CDR3 DNA reads TGCAGCGCCTCCTTCGGCGGGAGTCCTCGGGATGAGCAGTTCTTC. This sequence encodes CSASFGGSPRDEQFF.

The chain joins TRBV10-3 to TRBJ2-1, with TRBD2 matching 8 bases. Per the germline V gene, CDR1 is ENHRY and CDR2 is SYGVKD. V was pared by 10 bases and J by 2 bases, with 4 bases of the junction left unmatched. The CDR3 runs 13 residues. The CDR3 DNA follows: TGTGCCACACTAGCGGATACCTACAATGAGCAGTTCTTC. This gives the protein CATLADTYNEQFF.

The V and J genes are TRBV7-6 and TRBJ2-5; 7 positions agree with TRBD2. The CDR3 runs 15 residues. V was clipped by 1 base and J by 5 bases; unmatched bases: 7. Germline assignment: CDR1 SGHVS and CDR2 FNYEAQ. Here the CDR3 reads CASSLEDLRGETQYF. In nucleotides, the CDR3 is TGTGCCAGCAGCTTAGAGGATCTGCGGGGGGAGACCCAGTACTTC.

The chain recombines TRBV4-1 with TRBJ2-3, with 7 bases identical to TRBD1. CDR1 MGHRA and CDR2 YSYEKL come from the germline V gene. V shed 0 bases and J 0 bases; nucleotides not matched to a gene: 3. This CDR3 has 16 residues. CDR3 DNA sequence: TGCGCCAGCAGCCAAGATGGGACAGTTAGCACAGATACGCAGTATTTT. Translation gives CASSQDGTVSTDTQYF.

This sequence joins TRBV6-5 and TRBJ2-5; perhaps TRBD1 as D (5 bases). Germline V gene data show CDR1 as MNHEY and CDR2 as SVGAGI. V was shortened by 7 bases and J by 2 bases, with 14 bases between the two germline ends. CDR3 length: 14 amino acids. The CDR3 reads CASTQDSNQETQYF. The CDR3 DNA follows: TGTGCCAGCACCCAAGACAGTAATCAAGAGACCCAGTACTTC.

The chain recombines TRBV5-1 with TRBJ2-7; the D gene is possibly TRBD1 (6 bases). This CDR3 region has 15 residues. Germline V gives CDR1 SGHRS, CDR2 YFSETQ. Trimming shortened V by 0 bases and J by 3 bases, and 13 bases separated the two germline ends. This chain's CDR3 is CASSLARTAHYEQYF. CDR3 DNA sequence: TGCGCCAGCAGCTTGGCCCGGACAGCACACTACGAGCAGTACTTC.

A single count supports this clone. This sequence joins TRBV4-3 and TRBJ1-2; 7 bases align to TRBD1. The CDR3 contains 14 residues. With V trimmed by 3 bases and J by 7 bases, 8 bases remained unmatched. Germline loops: CDR1 LGHNA, CDR2 YSLEER. CDR3 loop: CASSQDTGVAGYTF. The CDR3 DNA reads TGCGCCAGCAGCCAGGACACAGGGGTTGCTGGCTACACCTTC.

J is TRBJ1-3 and V is TRBV9; D remains ambiguous. Germline CDR1 SGDLS, CDR2 YYNGEE. The length of the CDR3 is 15 residues. The V end was cut by 1 base, the J end by 0 bases, with 8 bases between. CDR3 DNA sequence: TGTGCCAGCAGCGTAAACCGGCACTCTGGAAACACCATATATTTT. It translates to CASSVNRHSGNTIYF.

The chain couples TRBV7-9 to TRBJ2-6; D is unclear. V lost 5 bases and J lost 1, with 18 bases in between. The germline V gene has CDR1 SEHNR and CDR2 FQNEAQ (reference sequence). The length of the CDR3 is 18 residues. CDR3 DNA: TGTGCCAGCAGCCCCCCAAAGCAGATCGAGTCTGGGGCCAACGTCCTGACTTTC. Translation gives CASSPPKQIESGANVLTF.

This chain links TRBV9 with TRBJ2-2; 10 nucleotides match TRBD1. This CDR3 has 17 residues. V shed 4 bases and J 2 bases; nucleotides not matched to a gene: 8. The germline CDR1 and CDR2 sequences are SGDLS and YYNGEE. CDR3 nucleotide sequence: TGTGCCAGCAGCTTTAACCGGGACAGGGGCAACACCGGGGAGCTGTTTTTT. Residues: CASSFNRDRGNTGELFF.

J is TRBJ2-3 and V is TRBV4-1; tentatively, D is TRBD2 (5 bases). Germline CDR1 is MGHRA and CDR2 is YSYEKL. This CDR3 region has 15 residues. Trimming stripped 4 bases from V and 3 bases from J, with 14 bases between. CDR3 region: CASSPRGLATDTQYF. In DNA form, the CDR3 reads TGCGCCAGCAGCCCACGAGGGCTAGCAACAGATACGCAGTATTTT.

The chain is built from TRBV5-1 and TRBJ2-1; 8 bases fit TRBD2. From germline, CDR1 is SGHRS and CDR2 YFSETQ. The CDR3 extends over 16 amino acids. The V segment lost 3 bases and the J segment 2 bases; nucleotides outside the gene matches: 7. CDR3 amino acids: CASSSIAGLAYNEQFF. The CDR3 nucleotides are TGCGCCAGCAGCTCAATAGCGGGACTAGCCTACAATGAGCAGTTCTTC.

The gene calls are TRBV27 and TRBJ2-7; D remains ambiguous. V lost 1 base and J lost 5, with 18 bases in between. CDR1 is MNHEY and CDR2 is SMNVEV in the germline V gene (reference sequence). This CDR3 is 16 amino acids long. CDR3: CASSLYVGSVSDEQYF. In DNA, the CDR3 is TGTGCCAGCAGTTTATACGTGGGCAGTGTTTCAGACGAGCAGTACTTC.

The genes are TRBV7-7 and TRBJ2-1; perhaps TRBD2 as D (6 bases). There are 15 residues in the CDR3. Germline-derived CDR1 and CDR2 are SSHAT and FNYEAQ (reference sequence). The V and J ends lost 2 bases and 6 bases respectively, with 14 bases between them. The CDR3 is CASSLSMGLLNEQFF. The CDR3 DNA reads TGTGCCAGCAGCTTAAGCATGGGACTGCTCAATGAGCAGTTCTTC. The whole variable domain, remainder taken from reference TRBV7-7 and TRBJ2-1, is GAGVSQSPRYKVTKRGQDVTLRCDPISSHATLYWYQQALGQGPEFLTYFNYEAQPDKSGLPSDRFSAERPEGSISTLTIQRTEQRDSAMYRCASSLSMGLLNEQFFGPGTRLTVL.

The chain is built from TRBV9 and TRBJ2-7; unclear D gene. Trimming shortened V by 0 bases and J by 2 bases, and 9 bases separated the two germline ends. Germline CDR1 SGDLS, CDR2 YYNGEE. The CDR3 has 14 residues. The chain's CDR3 is CASSVGTETYEQYF. The CDR3 DNA is TGTGCCAGCAGCGTAGGGACGGAGACCTACGAGCAGTACTTC.

V gene TRBV27 combines with J gene TRBJ2-7, with D perhaps TRBD2 (6 bases). Per the germline V gene, CDR1 is MNHEY and CDR2 is SMNVEV (reference sequence). V gave up 5 bases and J gave up 2 bases, with 19 bases separating them. The CDR3 is made up of 16 amino acids. DNA for the CDR3: TGTGCCAGCAGTCCATCCTCGGGGGTTTTAACCTACGAGCAGTACTTC. This encodes CASSPSSGVLTYEQYF.